Listed below are T cell receptor beta chains from one sample, sequenced in a study of T cell repertoires in cytomegalovirus infection. TCRdb recomputed calls from the reads with MiXCR, one row per CDR3 protein. Of 200,000 or so distinct CDR3 sequences detected, roughly 19% appear once; the ten largest clones hold less than 3%. The material sequenced was PBMCs. Source of these receptors: a human donor in good health (CMV status not recorded). Some clones in this sample may be carry-over from other donors' samples. The CDR3 runs from the conserved cysteine through the conserved F or W. A D gene is named only where the DNA matches it firmly. Rows may omit the clone size; those that give it use once, few, many or a size class.

J gene,V gene,clone size,D gene,CDR3 DNA,CDR3 protein
TRBJ1-1,TRBV6-6,few,-,TGTGCCAGCAGTTTCGGTTACGGCTCGGGGAACACTGAAGCTTTCTTT,CASSFGYGSGNTEAFF
TRBJ1-4,TRBV28,few,TRBD1,TGTGCCAGCCTGAACAGGGGGCCGAATGAAAAACTGTTTTTT,CASLNRGPNEKLFF
TRBJ2-5,TRBV12-3/TRBV12-4,many,-,TGTGCCAGCAGTGTTAACGCCCCGGTAGAGACCCAGTACTTC,CASSVNAPVETQYF
TRBJ1-1,TRBV10-3,few,TRBD1,TGTGCCATCAGTGAACAGCAGGGGGTCACTGAAGCTTTCTTT,CAISEQQGVTEAFF
TRBJ1-5,TRBV19,few,-,TGTGCCAGTAGTGTCCGGGTGGATCAGCCCCAGCATTTT,CASSVRVDQPQHF
TRBJ2-7,TRBV29-1,few,-,TGCAGCGCCGGTGGACAGCGTGGGTCCTACGAGCAGTACTTC,CSAGGQRGSYEQYF
TRBJ2-2,TRBV20-1,-,-,TGCAGTGCTAGGGACAGACTCACCGTGGAGCTGTTTTTT,CSARDRLTVELFF
TRBJ1-2,TRBV19,-,-,TGTGCCAGTAGTCCAAGGGAGGGGGGCTCCTGGTATGGCTACACCTTC,CASSPREGGSWYGYTF
TRBJ1-2,TRBV6-2/TRBV6-3,-,-,TGTGCCAGCAGTTACTCGGGGACAAACTATGGCTACACCTTC,CASSYSGTNYGYTF
TRBJ2-7,TRBV5-1,-,TRBD1,TGCGCCAGCAGACGGACAGGGGTCGAGCAGTACTTC,CASRRTGVEQYF
TRBJ2-5,TRBV4-1,few,TRBD2,TGCGCCAGCAGCGTCGGACTAGCGGGGGGCCAAGAGACCCAGTACTTC,CASSVGLAGGQETQYF
TRBJ1-1,TRBV10-3,-,-,TGTGCCATTGGGGCTAGAGTCACTGAAGCTTTCTTT,CAIGARVTEAFF
TRBJ2-6,TRBV28,medium-sized,-,TGTGCCAGTATACAGGTGTCCGGGGCCAACGTCCTGACTTTC,CASIQVSGANVLTF
TRBJ2-3,TRBV11-2,many,TRBD2,TGTGCCAGCAGCTTAAGACTAGCGGGGCTCACAGATACGCAGTATTTT,CASSLRLAGLTDTQYF
TRBJ2-5,TRBV7-2,-,-,TGTGCCAGCAGCTTACCGCGTAATAAAGAGACCCAGTACTTC,CASSLPRNKETQYF
TRBJ2-1,TRBV19,many,-,TGTGCCAGTAGCCCCGGTTTGGCCTACAATGAGCAGTTCTTC,CASSPGLAYNEQFF
TRBJ1-6,TRBV14,-,-,TGTGCCAGCAGCCAAGATCGTTATTCACCCCTCCACTTT,CASSQDRYSPLHF
TRBJ2-3,TRBV29-1,few,TRBD2,TGCAGCGTTGAGACTAGCGGGAGCGGAGATACGCAGTATTTT,CSVETSGSGDTQYF
TRBJ2-7,TRBV5-6,-,TRBD1,TGTGCCAGCAGCTTCACCGGGACAGGGGCCTACGAGCAGTACTTC,CASSFTGTGAYEQYF
TRBJ2-5,TRBV19,-,-,TGTGCCAGTAGTATAGATTCACACGGACACCAAGAGACCCAGTACTTC,CASSIDSHGHQETQYF
TRBJ2-7,TRBV6-5,few,-,TGTGCCAGCAGTTACCTACTTAAGGGCGAGCAGTACTTC,CASSYLLKGEQYF
TRBJ2-3,TRBV20-1,-,TRBD2,TGCAGTGCTGCAATATCAGCGGGGGGGATGACAGATACGCAGTATTTT,CSAAISAGGMTDTQYF
TRBJ2-1,TRBV19,many,TRBD2,TGTGCCAGTAGTATGGGGCGGGAGCGAGACAATGAGCAGTTCTTC,CASSMGRERDNEQFF
TRBJ2-7,TRBV29-1,-,-,TGCAGCGTTGTTGCCAGGCTGGGTTACGAGCAGTACTTC,CSVVARLGYEQYF
TRBJ2-5,TRBV7-8,few,TRBD2,TGTGCCAGCAGACAGAATAGGACTAGCGGGACGAACCGTCTGAGCTCAGAGACCCAGTACTTC,CASRQNRTSGTNRLSSETQYF
TRBJ2-7,TRBV2,few,TRBD2,TGTGCCAGCGGGAGACTAGCGGGGGGGTACGAGCAGTACTTC,CASGRLAGGYEQYF
TRBJ2-5,TRBV20-1,-,-,TGCAGTGCTAGAGATGGCAGGGTACGAGAGACCCAGTACTTC,CSARDGRVRETQYF
TRBJ2-2,TRBV7-2,many,-,TGTGCCAGCAGCACGAGCGGTGGGGCGCAGAGAATGACCGGGGAGCTGTTTTTT,CASSTSGGAQRMTGELFF
TRBJ2-2,TRBV12-3/TRBV12-4,many,TRBD1,TGTGCCAGCAGTTCTCGGACAGGGGTTAACACCGGGGAGCTGTTTTTT,CASSSRTGVNTGELFF
TRBJ2-7,TRBV6-5,-,-,TGTGCCAGCAGTTACTCGAGTCGCACAGGGAAGTCGCAGTACTTC,CASSYSSRTGKSQYF
TRBJ1-2,TRBV27,-,-,TGTGCCAGCAGTTTAATGTACTATGGCTACACCTTC,CASSLMYYGYTF
TRBJ2-1,TRBV7-9,many,-,TGTGCCAGCAGCTTAAATCTCGACGGGGATGAGCAGTTCTTC,CASSLNLDGDEQFF
TRBJ2-7,TRBV4-3,few,TRBD2,TGCGCCAGCAGCCAATCTTTAGTACTAGCGGGAGCCGAGCAGTACTTC,CASSQSLVLAGAEQYF
TRBJ2-3,TRBV2,few,-,TGTGCCAGCAGTGCTGACTTACCAGATACGCAGTATTTT,CASSADLPDTQYF
TRBJ1-2,TRBV15,-,TRBD1,TGTGCCACCAGCAGACGAGACAGGGCCTATGGCTACACCTTC,CATSRRDRAYGYTF
TRBJ2-2,TRBV11-3,medium-sized,-,TGTGCCAGCAGCGCCGGGCAGGGAGAAACCGGGGAGCTGTTTTTT,CASSAGQGETGELFF
TRBJ1-2,TRBV4-1,few,-,TGCGCCAGCAGCCAAGATCTAGACCGGGGCGGGTCGCGTGGCTACACCTTC,CASSQDLDRGGSRGYTF
TRBJ2-7,TRBV6-2/TRBV6-3,-,TRBD2,TGTGCCAGCAGGGGACTAGCGGGAGGGCCTTCCTACGAGCAGTACTTC,CASRGLAGGPSYEQYF
TRBJ2-5,TRBV6-2/TRBV6-3,few,-,TGTGCCAGCAACGATCCGGGGTGGCAAGAGACCCAGTACTTC,CASNDPGWQETQYF